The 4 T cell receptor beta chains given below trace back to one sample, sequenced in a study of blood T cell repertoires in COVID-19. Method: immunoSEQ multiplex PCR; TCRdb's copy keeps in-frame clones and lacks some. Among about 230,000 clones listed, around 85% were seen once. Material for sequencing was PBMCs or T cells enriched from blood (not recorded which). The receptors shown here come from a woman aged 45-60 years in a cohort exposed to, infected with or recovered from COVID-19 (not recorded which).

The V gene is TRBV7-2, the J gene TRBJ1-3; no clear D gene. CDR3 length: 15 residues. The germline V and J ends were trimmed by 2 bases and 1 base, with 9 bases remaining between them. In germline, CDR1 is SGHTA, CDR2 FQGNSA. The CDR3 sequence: CASSLIAGSGNTIYF. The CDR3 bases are TGTGCCAGCAGCTTAATCGCAGGTTCTGGAAACACCATATATTTT.

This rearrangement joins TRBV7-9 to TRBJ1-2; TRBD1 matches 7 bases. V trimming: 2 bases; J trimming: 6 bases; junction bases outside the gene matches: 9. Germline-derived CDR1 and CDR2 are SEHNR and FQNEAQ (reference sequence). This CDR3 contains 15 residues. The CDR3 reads CASSLPPDRANGYTF. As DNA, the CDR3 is TGTGCCAGCAGCTTACCGCCCGACAGGGCGAATGGCTACACCTTC.

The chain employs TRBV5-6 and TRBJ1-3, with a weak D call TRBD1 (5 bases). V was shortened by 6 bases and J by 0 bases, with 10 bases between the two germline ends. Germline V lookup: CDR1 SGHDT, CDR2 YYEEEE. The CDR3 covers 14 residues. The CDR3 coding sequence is TGTGCCAGCACCAAGGACATCTCTGGAAACACCATATATTTT. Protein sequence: CASTKDISGNTIYF.

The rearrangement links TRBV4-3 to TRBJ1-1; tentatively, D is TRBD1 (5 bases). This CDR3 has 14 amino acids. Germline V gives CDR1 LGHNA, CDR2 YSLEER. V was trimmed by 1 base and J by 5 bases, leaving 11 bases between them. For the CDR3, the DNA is TGCGCCAGCAGCCAAGTGCAGGGCGCGACTGAAGCTTTCTTT. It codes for CASSQVQGATEAFF.